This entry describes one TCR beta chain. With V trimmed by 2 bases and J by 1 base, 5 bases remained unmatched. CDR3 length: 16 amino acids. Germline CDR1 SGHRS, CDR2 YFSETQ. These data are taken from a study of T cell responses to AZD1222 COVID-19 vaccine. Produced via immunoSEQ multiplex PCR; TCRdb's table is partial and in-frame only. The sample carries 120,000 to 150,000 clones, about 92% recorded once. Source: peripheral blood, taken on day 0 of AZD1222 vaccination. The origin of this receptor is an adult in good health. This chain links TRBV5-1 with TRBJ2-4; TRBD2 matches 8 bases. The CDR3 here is CASSFRGGEAKNIQYF. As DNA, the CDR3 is TGCGCCAGCAGCTTTCGGGGGGGCGAGGCCAAAAACATTCAGTACTTC. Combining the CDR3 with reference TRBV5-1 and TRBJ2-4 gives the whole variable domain KAGVTQTPRYLIKTRGQQVTLSCSPISGHRSVSWYQQTPGQGLQFLFEYFSETQRNKGNFPGRFSGRQFSNSRSEMNVSTLELGDSALYLCASSFRGGEAKNIQYFGAGTRLSVL.